This TCR beta chain was observed in a study of monozygotic twins with inflammatory bowel disease. The template switching step added UMIs that contained a 6-nucleotide sample barcode. TCRdb reprocessed the 5' RACE reads; each CDR3 protein has one entry and no DNA is given. There are approximately 390,000 distinct CDR3 sequences in the sample, with more than 2% held by the top ten. This CDR3 has 16 residues. Germline assignment: CDR1 SEHNR and CDR2 FQNEAQ (reference sequence). Whole-blood total RNA was extracted without T cell sorting. This TCR derives from a human donor with ulcerative colitis or Crohn's disease, or a healthy co-twin of an affected twin (not recorded which). Sequencing was carried out using blood. The chain has TRBV7-9 and TRBJ2-1; TCRdb calls TRBD2, which cannot be checked without DNA. The CDR3 here is CASSLVLAGFYNEQFF.